This T cell receptor beta chain appears in the sequencing data of a study of shared clonotypes between healthy human individuals (dated by TCRdb to the early 2020s). General notes on the study: A couple of women and a few men aged 18 to 49 years were included in the cohort. For each donor, three plates each were used for CD4 naive and CD4 memory, two plates were used for CD8 naive, and one plate was used for CD8 memory. Blood TCR repertoires of about five healthy adults were deeply sequenced to estimate repertoire size and the extent of clonotype sharing between individuals. To increase sequencing depth and limit assay-specific biases, different laboratories used diverse techniques to prepare libraries and sequence TCR repertoires. Per donor, leukapheresis produced somewhere between about 0.9 and 9 billion PBMCs.

CDR3 length: 17 amino acids, cysteine to phenylalanine. Only CDR3 DNA remains: 51 bases, in frame from the first base. CDR1 and CDR2 were assigned from the germline V gene (reference sequence) as MNHEY and SMNVEV. V lost 3 bases and J lost 0 bases, and the count of bases not matched to a germline gene is 10. CD8 naive samples were obtained by positive selection for CCR7 among CD45RO-negative cells, yielding a CD45RA+CCR7+ population from which TemRA cells were excluded. Donors were healthy HIV-negative adults with no recently reported acute infections or vaccinations. Every donor was a Caucasian adult living in Nashville, Tennessee, USA. Blood was collected by leukapheresis, and PBMCs were isolated by Ficoll-Histopaque density gradient centrifugation and then cryopreserved in liquid nitrogen vapor phase. Analytical flow cytometry was used to check the purity and quantity of each magnetically sorted T cell population. From each sorted fraction, genomic DNA was isolated and quantified by UV absorbance on a Nanodrop 2000c.

Broad study findings and their caveats: Pairwise subsampling indicated that sequencing depth was expected to affect the degree of clonotype sharing among donors. The genetic and exposure-history diversity represented was limited by the small number of donors. Sampling was restricted to blood, and TCR repertoires in tissue are likely to differ from TCR repertoires in blood. Naive subsets generally had larger estimated clonotype richness than memory subsets did. Compared with non-shared clonotypes, clonotypes shared by all four sorted-subset donors had higher generation probabilities. Across a few donors, approximately 4.9% of naive CD4, more than 3% of naive CD8, roughly 2.3% of memory CD4, and approximately 0.42% of memory CD8 clonotypes were shared. Incomplete sequencing was indicated by rarefaction of sorted-subset datasets, despite the large sequencing depth.

TCR CDR3 regions were amplified from genomic DNA by multiplex PCR using the deep immunoSEQ assay. Extracted genomic DNA from each cell subset was spread evenly across all wells of several immunoSEQ 96-well plates, with each plate serving as a replicate. For sorted subsets, about 200 ng genomic DNA, equal to tens of thousands of T cell genomes, was loaded into each replicate PCR. Purified libraries were measured with a Qubit 3.0 fluorometer, size-checked on a Bioanalyzer 2100, and measured again with the KAPA Library Quantification kit. A separate single-read 150-cycle Illumina NextSeq 550 flow cell was used to sequence each immunoSEQ 96-well plate. The original methods were these. Because the immunoSEQ output held only junctional sequences and lacked quality scores, the filtering could not match the filtering applied to full-length reads. Sequences were annotated with PyIR, a Python wrapper for IgBLAST v1.9, using IMGT germline references to assign V/J genes and CDR3. Reads were removed for weak V/J assignments (E-value above 1e-6), missing CDR3, stop codons, out-of-frame junctions, or ambiguous translated residues. V3J clonotypes were defined as sequences sharing an identical inferred V gene, J gene, and CDR3 amino acid sequence. Percentage overlap between repertoires was calculated by dividing the number of shared unique clonotypes by the size of the smaller repertoire. RTK rarefaction, the Chao1 estimator, and Recon v2.1 estimates of unobserved clonotypes were used to assess repertoire richness. OLGA was used to compute generation probabilities for all TCRbeta clonotypes that the gDNA method yielded from a handful of donors. TCRdb stores this immuneACCESS table with in-frame sequences only. Part of the clones is absent; in the studies checked, under half of the shortfall reflects unresolved V genes, and no reason is known for the rest. D and trimming come from the DNA, and the V and J calls and clone size come from that table. The sample includes 700,000 to 950,000 clones, with around 96% observed a single time. Roughly 0.23% of the sample goes to the ten largest clones.

In the case of this clone: Its antigen target is currently unknown. No base quality values were provided; no much bigger clone lies one nucleotide off.

The sequence was obtained from a man aged 30-40 years in good health. Recombination joined TRBV27 with TRBJ2-7; 8 bases in between match TRBD2. The material sequenced was naive CD8+ T cells sorted from blood. This specimen's cell subset or site label, per the study, means: CD45RA+CCR7+. The sequenced DNA: TGTGCCAGCAGTTTCCTCTCCACTAGCGGAGTCTCCTACGAGCAGTACTTC. Translated, it gives CASSFLSTSGVSYEQYF.